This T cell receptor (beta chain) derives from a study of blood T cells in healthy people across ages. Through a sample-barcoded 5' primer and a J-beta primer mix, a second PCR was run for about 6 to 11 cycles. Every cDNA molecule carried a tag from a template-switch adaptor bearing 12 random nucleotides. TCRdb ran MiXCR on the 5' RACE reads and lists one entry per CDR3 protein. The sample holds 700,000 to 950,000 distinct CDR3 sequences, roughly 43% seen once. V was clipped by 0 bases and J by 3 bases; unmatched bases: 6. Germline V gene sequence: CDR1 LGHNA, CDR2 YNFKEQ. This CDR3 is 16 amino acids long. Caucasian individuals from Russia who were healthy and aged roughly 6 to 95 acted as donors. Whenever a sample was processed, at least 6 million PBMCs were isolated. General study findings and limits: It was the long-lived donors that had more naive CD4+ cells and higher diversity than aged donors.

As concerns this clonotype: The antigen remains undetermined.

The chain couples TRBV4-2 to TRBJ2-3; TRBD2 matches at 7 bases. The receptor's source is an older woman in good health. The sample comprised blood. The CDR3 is CASSQDSGGGTDTQYF. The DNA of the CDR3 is TGTGCCAGCAGCCAAGACTCGGGCGGGGGTACAGATACGCAGTATTTT.